The next 10 T cell receptor beta chains were all read from a single sample in a study of Tregs in tolerant kidney transplant recipients. Related graft donors supplied nonmyeloablative bone marrow transplants, and mixed chimerism was transient. Using immunoSEQ multiplex PCR, the repertoire was profiled, and TCRdb retains in-frame clones only, with some absent. The sample lists about 100,000 clones, over 85% occurring once. The input for sequencing was CD4+ T cells from blood (PBMCs), taken 12 months after the transplant. The receptors here all came from a human patient who received a combined kidney and bone marrow transplant. The graft donor may have contributed some T cells.

This clone was seen just once. V usage is TRBV5-1 and J usage is TRBJ2-5; 11 positions agree with TRBD2. This CDR3 is 16 amino acids long. CDR1 is SGHRS, CDR2 YFSETQ, per germline. J gave up 1 base and V 1 base, and 3 bases lay outside the gene matches. The CDR3 spells CASSLMTSGVQETQYF. The DNA of the CDR3 is TGCGCCAGCAGCTTGATGACTAGCGGGGTCCAAGAGACCCAGTACTTC.

J is TRBJ1-3 and V is TRBV7-2; D gene unclear. CDR3 length equals 16 residues. The ends were cut back, 1 base at V and 0 bases at J, with 10 bases in the middle. Germline V lookup: CDR1 SGHTA, CDR2 FQGNSA. CDR3: CASSLVGQVSGNTIYF. CDR3 DNA: TGTGCCAGCAGCTTAGTTGGGCAGGTCTCTGGAAACACCATATATTTT.

On this clone itself: One junction end does not reproduce the germline sequence, and a read error may be involved. In the same sample, other DNA sequences code for this CDR3. This rearrangement joins TRBV15 to TRBJ2-2; 16 bases line up with TRBD2. CDR1 LNHNV and CDR2 YYDKDF come from the germline V gene (reference sequence). The CDR3 is made up of 19 amino acids. The CDR3 nucleotides read TGTGCCACCAGCAGAGATAGGGGACTAGCGGGGGGGCTGACCGGGGAGCTGTTCTTT. Protein product: CATSRDRGLAGGLTGELFF.

The chain has TRBV10-3 and TRBJ1-4; D ambiguous. The CDR3 totals 14 residues. V gave up 0 bases and J gave up 5 bases, with 7 bases separating them. The germline CDR1 and CDR2 sequences are ENHRY and SYGVKD. DNA for the CDR3: TGTGCCATCAGTGAGTCGCACCTAAATGAAAAACTGTTTTTT. Amino acids: CAISESHLNEKLFF.

Details on this clone: One junction end does not reproduce the germline sequence, and a read error may be involved. The genes are TRBV4-3 and TRBJ2-1; 10 bases line up with TRBD2. The CDR3 spans 15 residues. Germline CDR1 LGHNA, CDR2 YSLEER. For the CDR3, the DNA is TGCGCCAGCAGCCTAACTAGCGGGATCCACAATGAGCAGCTCTTC. This gives the protein CASSLTSGIHNEQLF.

J is TRBJ1-2 and V is TRBV29-1, with no clear D. Per germline, CDR1 SQVTM and CDR2 ANQGSEA. This CDR3 is built from 11 residues. Trimming took 7 bases from V and 5 from J, leaving 11 bases between them. The CDR3 spells CSARLDYGYTF. CDR3 DNA sequence: TGCAGCGCCAGACTTGATTATGGCTACACCTTC.

This clone appeared a few times. This chain links TRBV18 with TRBJ1-3; tentative D call: TRBD1 (6 bases). CDR1 and CDR2 from the germline V gene are KGHSH and LQKENI. The CDR3 extends over 15 amino acids. V lost 5 bases and J 0 bases, leaving 11 bases between the germline ends. The CDR3 spells CASSFQGSSGNTIYF. DNA of the CDR3: TGTGCCAGCTCATTCCAGGGGAGCTCTGGAAACACCATATATTTT. Complete variable domain (other parts from reference TRBV18 and TRBJ1-3): NAGVMQNPRHLVRRRGQEARLRCSPMKGHSHVYWYRQLPEEGLKFMVYLQKENIIDESGMPKERFSAEFPKEGPSILRIQQVVRGDSAAYFCASSFQGSSGNTIYFGEGSWLTVV.

The CDR3 region is CASSEPGQVPHEQYF. The CDR3 nucleotides read TGTGCCAGCAGTGAACCGGGACAGGTTCCCCACGAGCAGTACTTC. The J gene is TRBJ2-7, the V gene TRBV25-1; 8 bases fit TRBD1. Trimming at V came to 2 bases and at J to 5 bases, leaving 8 bases not matched to a gene. Germline V gene data show CDR1 as MGHDK and CDR2 as SYGVNS. The CDR3 has 15 residues.

This clone occurred a few times. This rearrangement joins TRBV6-5 to TRBJ1-6; no clear D. This CDR3 is 8 amino acids long. Germline V lookup: CDR1 MNHEY, CDR2 SVGAGI. As DNA, the CDR3 is TGTGGGGAGACACCCCTCCACTTT. Protein product: CGETPLHF.

V and J are TRBV7-9 and TRBJ1-6; 12 bases line up with TRBD1. Germline-derived CDR1 and CDR2 are SEHNR and FQNEAQ (reference sequence). Trimming removed 5 bases from V and 8 bases from J; junction bases left unmatched: 13. CDR3 length: 18 amino acids. CDR3 in amino acids: CASSLGTGGAARHSPLHF. In DNA, the CDR3 is TGTGCCAGCAGCCTTGGGACAGGGGGCGCCGCGCGTCATTCACCCCTCCACTTT.